This TCR beta chain was documented in a study of blood T cell repertoires in COVID-19. The CDR3 is 16 amino acids. With 0 bases clipped from V and 3 bases from J, the junction kept 8 bases outside the gene matches. The germline V gene has CDR1 SGHRS and CDR2 YFSETQ. This clone has just a few counts. The assay was immunoSEQ multiplex PCR, and TCRdb's table has in-frame clones only and misses some. The sample yields about 220,000 clones, approximately 83% seen once. The rearrangement uses TRBV5-1 and TRBJ2-7, with TRBD1 matching 8 bases. Sequenced sample: peripheral blood. The sequence was obtained from a woman aged 30 to 39 who had recovered from COVID-19. In DNA form, the CDR3 reads TGCGCCAGCAGCTTGGGGAGTACAGGGGGTTACTACGAGCAGTACTTC. It codes for CASSLGSTGGYYEQYF.